One TCR beta chain is described in this entry. Its antigen is not identified. Trimming took 5 bases from V and 1 from J, leaving 17 bases between them. This CDR3 is built from 16 residues. Per germline, CDR1 MNHEY and CDR2 SMNVEV (reference sequence). It was with 60 Vbeta and 13 Jbeta primers that the PCR ran. Method: immunoSEQ multiplex PCR; TCRdb's copy keeps in-frame clones and lacks some. The sample gives roughly 170,000 clones, 75% to 85% of which show up once; around 7.3% is in the top ten. The data derive from a study of cytomegalovirus exposure and HLA in healthy donors. Findings and caveats of the study: For most TCR sequences rarity was the rule, although some public TCRs occurred in many donors. TCR beta V- and J-gene trimming, according to a later analysis, was linked to a missense DCLRE1C variant. The study recorded 164 TCR beta chains that were cytomegalovirus-associated. A previous analysis found most TCR beta V segments productive roughly 87% or roughly 30% of the time.

This receptor was taken from a man aged 25-45 years in good health and CMV-seropositive. The sample consisted of PBMCs. The chain recombines TRBV27 with TRBJ2-5; perhaps TRBD2 as D (5 bases). The CDR3 spells CASSLRFGNIQETQYF. CDR3 DNA: TGTGCCAGCAGTCTACGTTTCGGGAACATCCAAGAGACCCAGTACTTC.